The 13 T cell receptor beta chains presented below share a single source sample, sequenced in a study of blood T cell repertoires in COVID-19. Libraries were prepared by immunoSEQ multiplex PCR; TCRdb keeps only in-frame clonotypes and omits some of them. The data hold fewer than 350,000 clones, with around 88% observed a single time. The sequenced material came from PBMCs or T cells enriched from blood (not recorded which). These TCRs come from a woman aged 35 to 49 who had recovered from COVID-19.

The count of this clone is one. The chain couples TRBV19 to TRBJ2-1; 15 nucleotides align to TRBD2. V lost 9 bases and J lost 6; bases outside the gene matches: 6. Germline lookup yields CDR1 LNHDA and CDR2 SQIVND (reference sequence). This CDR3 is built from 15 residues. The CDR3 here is CASRKGLAGGNEQFF. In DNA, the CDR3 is TGTGCCAGCAGAAAGGGACTAGCGGGGGGCAATGAGCAGTTCTTC.

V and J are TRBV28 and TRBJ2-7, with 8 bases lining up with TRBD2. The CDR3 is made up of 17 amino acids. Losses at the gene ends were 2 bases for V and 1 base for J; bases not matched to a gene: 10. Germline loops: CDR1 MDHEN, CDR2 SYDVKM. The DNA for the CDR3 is TGTGCCAGCAGTTTAGGTAGCGGGAAAGGAGGGTCCTACGAGCAGTACTTC. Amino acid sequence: CASSLGSGKGGSYEQYF.

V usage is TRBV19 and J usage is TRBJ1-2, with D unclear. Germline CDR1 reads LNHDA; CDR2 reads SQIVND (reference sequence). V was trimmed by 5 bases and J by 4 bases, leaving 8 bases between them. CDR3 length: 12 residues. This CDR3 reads CASSAGGYGYTF. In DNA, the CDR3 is TGTGCCAGTAGTGCCGGTGGCTATGGCTACACCTTC.

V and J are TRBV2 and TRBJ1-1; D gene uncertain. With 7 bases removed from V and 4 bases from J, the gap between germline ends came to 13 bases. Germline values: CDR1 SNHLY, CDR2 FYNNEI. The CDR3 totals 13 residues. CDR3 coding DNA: TGTGCCAGCATATCCCTCCGGAGCACTGAAGCTTTCTTT. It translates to CASISLRSTEAFF.

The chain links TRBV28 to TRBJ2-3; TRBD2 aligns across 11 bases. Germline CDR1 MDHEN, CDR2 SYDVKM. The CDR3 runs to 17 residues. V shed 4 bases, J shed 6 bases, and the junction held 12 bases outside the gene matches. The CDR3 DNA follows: TGTGCCAGCAGTTCCCCCCCACTAGCGGGAGTATTGGATACGCAGTATTTT. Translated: CASSSPPLAGVLDTQYF.

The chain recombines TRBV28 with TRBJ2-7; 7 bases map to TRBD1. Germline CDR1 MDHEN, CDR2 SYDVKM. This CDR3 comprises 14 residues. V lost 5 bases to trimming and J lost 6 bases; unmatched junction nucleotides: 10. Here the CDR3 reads CASSTSPTGREQYF. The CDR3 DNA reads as TGTGCCAGCAGTACCTCCCCGACAGGGCGCGAGCAGTACTTC.

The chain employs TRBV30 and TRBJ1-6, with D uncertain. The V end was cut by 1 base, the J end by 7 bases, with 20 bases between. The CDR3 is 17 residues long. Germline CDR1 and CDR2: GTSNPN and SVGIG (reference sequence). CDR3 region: CAWSAKGRVLGNSPLHF. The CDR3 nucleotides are TGTGCCTGGAGTGCCAAAGGGAGGGTTTTGGGGAATTCACCCCTCCACTTT.

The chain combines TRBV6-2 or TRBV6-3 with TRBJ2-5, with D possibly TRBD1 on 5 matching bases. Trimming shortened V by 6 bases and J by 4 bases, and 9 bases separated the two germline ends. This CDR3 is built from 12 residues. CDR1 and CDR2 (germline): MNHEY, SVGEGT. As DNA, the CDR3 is TGTGCCAGCAGCCACAGGATAGAGACCCAGTACTTC. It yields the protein CASSHRIETQYF.

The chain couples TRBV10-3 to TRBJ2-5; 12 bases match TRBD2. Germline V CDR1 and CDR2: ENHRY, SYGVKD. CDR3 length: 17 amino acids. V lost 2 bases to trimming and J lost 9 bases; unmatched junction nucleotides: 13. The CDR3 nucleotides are TGTGCCATCAGTGAGGCCACCAGACTAGCGGGAGAGGTGTCCCAGTACTTC. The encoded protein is CAISEATRLAGEVSQYF.

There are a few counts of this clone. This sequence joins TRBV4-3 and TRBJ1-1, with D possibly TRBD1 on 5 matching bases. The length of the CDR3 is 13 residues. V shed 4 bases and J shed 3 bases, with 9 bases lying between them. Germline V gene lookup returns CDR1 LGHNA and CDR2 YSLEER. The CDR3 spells CASSRDFYTEAFF. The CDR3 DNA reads TGCGCCAGCAGCCGGGACTTTTACACTGAAGCTTTCTTT.

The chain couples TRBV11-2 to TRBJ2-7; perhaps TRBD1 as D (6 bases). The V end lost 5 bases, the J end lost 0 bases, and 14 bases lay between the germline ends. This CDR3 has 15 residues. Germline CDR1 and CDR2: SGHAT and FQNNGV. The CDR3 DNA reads TGTGCCAGCAGCCTCCGCTCCAGGGGCTCCTACGAGCAGTACTTC. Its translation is CASSLRSRGSYEQYF.

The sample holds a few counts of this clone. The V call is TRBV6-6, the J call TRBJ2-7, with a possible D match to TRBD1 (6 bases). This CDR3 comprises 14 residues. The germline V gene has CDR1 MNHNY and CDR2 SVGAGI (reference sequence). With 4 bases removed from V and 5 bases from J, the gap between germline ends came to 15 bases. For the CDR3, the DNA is TGTGCCAGCAGTTCTTTTAAACAGGGTCACGAGCAGTACTTC. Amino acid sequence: CASSSFKQGHEQYF.

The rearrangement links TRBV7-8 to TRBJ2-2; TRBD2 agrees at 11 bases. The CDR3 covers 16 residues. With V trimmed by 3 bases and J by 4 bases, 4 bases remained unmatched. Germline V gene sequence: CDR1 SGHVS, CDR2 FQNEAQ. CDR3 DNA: TGTGCCAGCAGCTTTACTAGCGGGAGAGGCACCGGGGAGCTGTTTTTT. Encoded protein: CASSFTSGRGTGELFF.